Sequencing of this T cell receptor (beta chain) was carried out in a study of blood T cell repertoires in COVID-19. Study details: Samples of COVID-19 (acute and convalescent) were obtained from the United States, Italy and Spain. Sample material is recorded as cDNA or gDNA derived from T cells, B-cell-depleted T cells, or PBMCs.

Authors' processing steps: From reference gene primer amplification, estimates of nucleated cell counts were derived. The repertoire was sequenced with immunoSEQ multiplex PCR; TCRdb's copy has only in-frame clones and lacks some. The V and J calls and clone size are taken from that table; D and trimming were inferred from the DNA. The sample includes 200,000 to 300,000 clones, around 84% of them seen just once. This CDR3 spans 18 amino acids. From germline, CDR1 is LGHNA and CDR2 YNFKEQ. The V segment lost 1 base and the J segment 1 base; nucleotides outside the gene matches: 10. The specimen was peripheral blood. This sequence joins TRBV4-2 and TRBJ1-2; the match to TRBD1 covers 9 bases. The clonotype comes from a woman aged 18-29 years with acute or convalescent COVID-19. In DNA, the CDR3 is TGTGCCAGCAGCCAAGTCGCGGGACAGGGCGGACTTAACTATGGCTACACCTTC. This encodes CASSQVAGQGGLNYGYTF.